These 30 T cell receptor beta chains came from one sample sequenced in a study of OX40 agonist ivuxolimab in advanced cancers. Profiled with immunoSEQ multiplex PCR; TCRdb holds only in-frame clones, not every one. The data contain tens of thousands of clones, approximately 89% of them seen just once; the ten biggest clones take up about 0.31%. The input for sequencing was CD4+ or CD8+ T cells sorted from blood, taken in a trial of the OX40 agonist ivuxolimab. The source of these receptors is an adult with an advanced solid tumor such as melanoma, head and neck, liver or kidney cancer.

This chain connects TRBV9 to TRBJ2-5, with unresolved D. The germline V gene has CDR1 SGDLS and CDR2 YYNGEE. Between the trimmed V and J ends, which lost 0 bases and 4 bases, there was a span of 10 bases. The CDR3 is 14 residues long. The CDR3 spells CASSVGPSRETQYF. CDR3 DNA: TGTGCCAGCAGCGTAGGGCCATCAAGAGAGACCCAGTACTTC.

The chain recombines TRBV9 with TRBJ1-2; TRBD1 matches 7 bases. The CDR3 runs 13 residues. Per germline, CDR1 SGDLS and CDR2 YYNGEE. J was trimmed by 7 bases and V by 6 bases; bases with no gene match: 9. CDR3 region: CASTSQGGSGYTF. DNA for the CDR3: TGTGCCAGCACTTCACAAGGGGGCTCTGGCTACACCTTC.

The V call is TRBV9, the J call TRBJ2-1; TRBD2 aligns across 10 bases. The J segment lost 9 bases and the V segment lost 1 base, leaving 7 bases of the junction unmatched. Germline assignment: CDR1 SGDLS and CDR2 YYNGEE. This CDR3 has 15 residues. CDR3 loop: CASSVKAGGPSEQFF. The CDR3 region has the DNA TGTGCCAGCAGCGTAAAAGCGGGAGGGCCTAGTGAGCAGTTCTTC. Full variable domain (rest looked up from reference TRBV9 and TRBJ2-1): DSGVTQTPKHLITATGQRVTLRCSPRSGDLSVYWYQQSLDQGLQFLIQYYNGEERAKGNILERFSAQQFPDLHSELNLSSLELGDSALYFCASSVKAGGPSEQFFGPGTRLTVL.

As concerns this clone: Sequence at one end of the junction differs from germline and may be a read error. This chain uses TRBV7-7 with TRBJ2-1; the match to TRBD1 covers 9 bases. The V gene's germline CDR1 is SSHAT and CDR2 FNYEAQ (reference sequence). The CDR3 runs 15 residues. In DNA, the CDR3 is TGTGCTAGCAGCTTGACAGGGGGCTCCTACAATGAGCAGTTCTTC. It encodes CASSLTGGSYNEQFF.

The rearrangement joins TRBV30 to TRBJ2-7; D gene unclear. This CDR3 contains 12 residues. V gave up 0 bases and J gave up 5 bases, with 8 bases separating them. Looked up from germline, CDR1 is GTSNPN and CDR2 is SVGIG (reference sequence). The CDR3 DNA sequence: TGTGCCTGGAGTGTAATGGGCCACGAGCAGTACTTC. This translates into CAWSVMGHEQYF. The entire variable domain, with the rest obtained from reference TRBV30 and TRBJ2-7, is as follows: SQTIHQWPATLVQPVGSPLSLECTVEGTSNPNLYWYRQAAGRGLQLLFYSVGIGQISSEVPQNLSASRPQDRQFILSSKKLLLSDSGFYLCAWSVMGHEQYFGPGTRLTVT.

There are a few counts of this clone. The chain joins TRBV7-3 to TRBJ2-7; D is undetermined. In germline, CDR1 is SGHTA, CDR2 FQGTGA. This CDR3 region has 12 residues. V lost 2 bases and J lost 7, with 9 bases in between. CDR3 loop: CASSLDDGEQYF. As DNA, the CDR3 is TGTGCCAGCAGCTTAGACGACGGGGAGCAGTACTTC.

The V and J genes are TRBV18 and TRBJ2-5, with 7 bases lining up with TRBD1. V lost 6 bases and J lost 1; bases outside the gene matches: 11. This CDR3 is 16 amino acids long. Germline CDR1 KGHSH, CDR2 LQKENI. Here the CDR3 DNA reads TGTGCCAGCTCGGCCGACGCGGCAGGGGGCCAAGAGACCCAGTACTTC. Amino acid sequence: CASSADAAGGQETQYF.

The gene calls are TRBV7-9 and TRBJ2-1; tentative D call: TRBD1 (6 bases). This CDR3 is built from 13 residues. The germline V gene has CDR1 SEHNR and CDR2 FQNEAQ (reference sequence). With 5 bases removed from V and 8 bases from J, the gap between germline ends came to 13 bases. The CDR3 loop is CASSKGQTDEQFF. CDR3 nucleotide sequence: TGTGCCAGCAGCAAAGGACAGACCGATGAGCAGTTCTTC.

This chain links TRBV7-8 with TRBJ1-5, with D unresolved. Trimming left V 5 bases short and J 6 bases short, with 14 bases between. This CDR3 region has 14 residues. Germline V lookup: CDR1 SGHVS, CDR2 FQNEAQ. CDR3 region: CASSQDSEGQPQHF. CDR3 DNA: TGTGCCAGCAGCCAAGACTCGGAGGGTCAGCCCCAGCATTTT.

V is TRBV21-1 and J is TRBJ2-7; the table calls TRBD1, which could not be checked here. TRBV21-1 is a pseudogene segment. The CDR3 is made up of 17 amino acids. The DNA of the CDR3 is TGTGCCAGCAGCAAAGGGAAGGGGGGACAGGGGCGGTACGAGCAGTACTTC. It is translated as CASSKGKGGQGRYEQYF.

The chain has TRBV30 and TRBJ2-3; 9 bases line up with TRBD2. The CDR3 totals 15 residues. The V segment lost 1 base and the J segment 5 bases; nucleotides outside the gene matches: 7. CDR1 is GTSNPN, CDR2 SVGIG, per germline (reference sequence). The DNA of the CDR3 is TGTGCCTGGAGTGGGGCTAGCGGGATCTTAGATACGCAGTATTTT. Protein sequence: CAWSGASGILDTQYF.

The chain combines TRBV9 with TRBJ1-1; D might be TRBD1 (6 bases). The germline CDR1 and CDR2 sequences are SGDLS and YYNGEE. The CDR3 has 15 amino acids. Trimming removed 4 bases at V and 0 bases at J, with 13 bases between. The CDR3 nucleotides are TGTGCCAGCAGCCCGGGGGCAGCTATGAACACTGAAGCTTTCTTT. Translating gives CASSPGAAMNTEAFF.

The CDR3 spells CSVLEGNSGNTIYF. As DNA, the CDR3 is TGCAGCGTTTTGGAGGGAAACTCTGGAAACACCATATATTTT. J is TRBJ1-3 and V is TRBV29-1, with D uncertain. Germline values: CDR1 SQVTM, CDR2 ANQGSEA. The CDR3 has 14 residues. Trimming removed 5 bases from V and 0 bases from J, with 11 bases in between.

This chain uses TRBV7-2 with TRBJ2-1, with 10 nucleotides matching TRBD2. Germline V gives CDR1 SGHTA, CDR2 FQGNSA. V shed 8 bases, J shed 7 bases, and the junction held 11 bases outside the gene matches. The CDR3 has 15 residues. In nucleotides, the CDR3 is TGTGCCAGCCTTCGGCAGCGGGGGGGCATTAATGAGCAGTTCTTC. Its translation: CASLRQRGGINEQFF.

This sequence joins TRBV7-2 and TRBJ1-1; 9 nucleotides line up with TRBD1. J gave up 2 bases and V 2 bases, and 3 bases lay outside the gene matches. This CDR3 region has 15 residues. Looked up from germline, CDR1 is SGHTA and CDR2 is FQGNSA. The chain's CDR3 is CASSLRTGDNTEAFF. In nucleotides, the CDR3 is TGTGCCAGCAGCTTAAGGACAGGGGACAACACTGAAGCTTTCTTT.

This clone was seen just once. The J gene is TRBJ2-2, the V gene TRBV18, with no clear D. Trimming shortened V by 2 bases and J by 3 bases, and 7 bases separated the two germline ends. This CDR3 contains 14 residues. The germline CDR1 and CDR2 sequences are KGHSH and LQKENI. The CDR3 DNA reads TGTGCCAGCTCACCAGCTTGGGACACCGGGGAGCTGTTTTTT. Its translation: CASSPAWDTGELFF.

The J gene is TRBJ1-4, the V gene TRBV18, with D tentatively TRBD1 (5 bases). This CDR3 spans 14 amino acids. V lost 3 bases to trimming and J lost 3 bases, with 8 bases between them. Germline V gives CDR1 KGHSH, CDR2 LQKENI. In DNA, the CDR3 is TGTGCCAGCTCACCTCCGGGGCCTAATGAAAAACTGTTTTTT. Protein product: CASSPPGPNEKLFF.

The J gene is TRBJ2-4, the V gene TRBV19; TRBD2 matches 7 bases. This CDR3 spans 13 amino acids. The germline V gene encodes CDR1 LNHDA and CDR2 SQIVND (reference sequence). V lost 7 bases and J lost 7; bases outside the gene matches: 7. CDR3 region: CASIGGGGNIQYF. CDR3 sequence (DNA): TGTGCCAGTATCGGCGGCGGGGGTAACATTCAGTACTTC.

V and J are TRBV5-1 and TRBJ2-5; D is uncertain. Trimming removed 5 bases at V and 6 bases at J, with 11 bases between. Germline V CDR1 and CDR2: SGHRS, YFSETQ. This CDR3 spans 12 amino acids. CDR3 in DNA: TGCGCCAGCAGGGAAGAGGCGAAGACCCAGTACTTC. It codes for CASREEAKTQYF.

The chain carries TRBV10-3 and TRBJ2-6, with D possibly being TRBD1 (6 bases). V was trimmed by 4 bases and J by 0 bases, leaving 16 bases between them. Germline CDR1 and CDR2: ENHRY and SYGVKD. This CDR3 is 18 amino acids long. CDR3 nucleotide sequence: TGTGCCATCAGTGCTGTCGGCAGGGGACGCTCTGGGGCCAACGTCCTGACTTTC. Protein: CAISAVGRGRSGANVLTF.

This rearrangement joins TRBV2 to TRBJ2-3; unclear D gene. Trimming cost V 6 bases and J 2 bases, with 9 bases left between them. This CDR3 comprises 13 residues. Per germline, CDR1 SNHLY and CDR2 FYNNEI. The CDR3 nucleotides read TGTGCCAGCAGGCGCGAGTTCACAGATACGCAGTATTTT. Amino acid sequence: CASRREFTDTQYF. The full variable domain, its missing parts supplied by reference TRBV2 and TRBJ2-3, is EPEVTQTPSHQVTQMGQEVILRCVPISNHLYFYWYRQILGQKVEFLVSFYNNEISEKSEIFDDQFSVERPDGSNFTLKIRSTKLEDSAMYFCASRREFTDTQYFGPGTRLTVL.

The V gene is TRBV18, the J gene TRBJ1-4, with D maybe TRBD1 (6 bases). The V end was cut by 1 base, the J end by 2 bases, with 11 bases between. Germline-derived CDR1 and CDR2 are KGHSH and LQKENI. The CDR3 contains 16 residues. CDR3 protein: CASSPQGVATNEKLFF. The CDR3 DNA is TGTGCCAGCTCACCACAGGGGGTTGCGACTAATGAAAAACTGTTTTTT.

This chain uses TRBV28 with TRBJ2-6; 10 nucleotides match TRBD1. J was trimmed by 0 bases and V by 2 bases; bases with no gene match: 4. Germline CDR1 MDHEN, CDR2 SYDVKM. This CDR3 region has 18 residues. CDR3 DNA sequence: TGTGCCAGCAGTTTACCCGGGACAGGGGTCTCTGGGGCCAACGTCCTGACTTTC. Its translation is CASSLPGTGVSGANVLTF.

The rearrangement links TRBV18 to TRBJ2-2; D is unclear. The CDR3 loop spans 13 amino acids. Germline CDR1 KGHSH, CDR2 LQKENI. The germline V and J ends were trimmed by 6 bases and 3 bases, with 8 bases remaining between them. CDR3 region: CASSLEHTGELFF. The DNA of the CDR3 is TGTGCCAGCTCTCTTGAACACACCGGGGAGCTGTTTTTT.

V gene TRBV15 combines with J gene TRBJ2-1, with D uncertain. CDR1 is LNHNV and CDR2 is YYDKDF in the germline V gene (reference sequence). Trimming removed 3 bases at V and 7 bases at J, with 10 bases between. This CDR3 region has 13 residues. CDR3 nucleotides: TGTGCCACCAGCAGTCTACGGTCGAATGAGCAGTTCTTC. Its translation is CATSSLRSNEQFF.

The chain has TRBV5-4 and TRBJ1-1, with a weak D call TRBD1 (5 bases). V lost 3 bases and J lost 6, with 12 bases in between. The CDR3 extends over 13 amino acids. Germline V gene sequence: CDR1 SGHNT, CDR2 YYREEE (reference sequence). The CDR3 bases are TGTGCCAGCAGCTCTGGCAGGGCCCCTGAAGCTTTCTTT. Amino acid sequence: CASSSGRAPEAFF.

The rearrangement links TRBV7-3 to TRBJ2-2; D is perhaps TRBD2 (6 bases). There are 15 residues in the CDR3. From germline, CDR1 is SGHTA and CDR2 FQGTGA. V dropped 5 bases and J dropped 0 bases, with 10 bases sitting between them. CDR3 region: CASSTGTANTGELFF. DNA for the CDR3: TGTGCCAGCAGCACCGGGACTGCGAACACCGGGGAGCTGTTTTTT. The whole variable domain, filled in from reference TRBV7-3 and TRBJ2-2, reads GAGVSQTPSNKVTEKGKYVELRCDPISGHTALYWYRQSLGQGPEFLIYFQGTGAADDSGLPNDRFFAVRPEGSVSTLKIQRTERGDSAVYLCASSTGTANTGELFFGEGSRLTVL.

This sequence joins TRBV4-2 and TRBJ1-4; the match to TRBD1 covers 8 bases. The ends lost 3 bases at V and 8 bases at J; junction bases unmatched: 14. CDR1 is LGHNA, CDR2 YNFKEQ, per germline. The CDR3 spans 17 residues. CDR3 DNA: TGTGCCAGCAGCCAGGATCATTCAGGGGGCAACGTCGAAAAACTGTTTTTT. Translating it yields CASSQDHSGGNVEKLFF.

The gene calls are TRBV4-1 and TRBJ1-4; D ambiguous. Trimming pared 0 bases from V and 5 bases from J, leaving 19 bases between. CDR1 and CDR2 from the germline V gene are MGHRA and YSYEKL. The CDR3 has 18 residues. As DNA, the CDR3 is TGCGCCAGCAGCCAAGAGGGTGGGTCACCCCTGGGGAATGAAAAACTGTTTTTT. It codes for CASSQEGGSPLGNEKLFF.

The rearrangement joins TRBV5-1 to TRBJ2-1; maybe TRBD1 (5 bases). Germline CDR1 SGHRS, CDR2 YFSETQ. V shed 0 bases and J shed 1 base, with 8 bases lying between them. CDR3 length: 15 residues. CDR3 in amino acids: CASSLVGVSYNEQFF. The CDR3, as DNA: TGCGCCAGCAGCTTGGTAGGGGTATCCTACAATGAGCAGTTCTTC.